The 14 T cell receptor beta chains below come from one sample, sequenced in a study of vaccination and CD4 T cells after COVID-19. This sample's treatment: roughly ten-day PBMC culture with coronavirus spike peptide pools or control peptides (ViraFEST assay). These TCRs are of unknown antigen specificity. Sequenced with the Oncomine TCR Beta short-read assay was DNA taken from cultured CD4+ T cells. TCRdb re-called the PCR reads through MiXCR, storing one row per CDR3 protein. The data contain around 20,000 distinct CDR3 sequences, under 30% of them singletons. Source material: cultured CD4+ T cells from blood. These TCRs come from a human donor with COVID-19.

The V call is TRBV7-2, the J call TRBJ2-7; D is undetermined. CDR1 and CDR2 (germline): SGHTA, FQGNSA. Trimming took off 5 bases at V and 0 bases at J, with 11 bases between the two ends. The CDR3 is made up of 14 amino acids. This CDR3 is CASSVGGSSYEQYF. CDR3 sequence (DNA): TGTGCCAGCAGCGTAGGCGGCAGCTCCTACGAGCAGTACTTC.

A few counts support this clonotype. This rearrangement joins TRBV29-1 to TRBJ2-1, with 9 bases lining up with TRBD2. V lost 7 bases, J lost 9 bases, and 7 bases stayed unmatched. The CDR3 extends over 12 amino acids. Germline loops: CDR1 SQVTM, CDR2 ANQGSEA. The CDR3 protein is CSGRGGEGEQFF. DNA for the CDR3: TGCAGCGGCCGCGGGGGGGAGGGTGAGCAGTTCTTC.

The chain links TRBV5-5 to TRBJ1-4; D is unclear. Looked up from germline, CDR1 is SGHKS and CDR2 is YYEKEE (reference sequence). V was clipped by 4 bases and J by 6 bases, with 16 bases between them. The CDR3 length is 15 residues. The CDR3 DNA follows: TGTGCCAGCAGCACCCGTCCGTACCTTGATGAAAAACTGTTTTTT. Its translation is CASSTRPYLDEKLFF.

This clonotype appeared a few times. The chain combines TRBV7-6 with TRBJ2-6, with 9 bases that match TRBD1. Germline CDR1 is SGHVS and CDR2 is FNYEAQ. The length of the CDR3 is 19 residues. J gave up 0 bases and V 3 bases, and 9 bases lay outside the gene matches. CDR3 amino acids: CASSLLSGTGNSGANVLTF. CDR3 nucleotides: TGTGCCAGCAGCTTGCTGTCGGGGACAGGGAACTCTGGGGCCAACGTCCTGACTTTC.

The genes are TRBV2 and TRBJ2-7; perhaps TRBD1 as D (5 bases). The V gene lost 4 bases and the J gene lost 3 bases, with 13 bases spanning the gap. The CDR3 is made up of 14 amino acids. The germline V gene encodes CDR1 SNHLY and CDR2 FYNNEI. This CDR3 reads CASSAGPGNYEQYF. CDR3 DNA sequence: TGTGCCAGCAGTGCCGGCCCAGGGAACTACGAGCAGTACTTC.

By share, this clonotype counts as medium-sized. The J gene is TRBJ1-5, the V gene TRBV20-1; 9 bases map to TRBD1. Germline CDR1 reads DFQATT; CDR2 reads SNEGSKA (reference sequence). The CDR3 has 13 residues. Trimming at V came to 3 bases and at J to 4 bases, leaving 1 base not matched to a gene. In nucleotides, the CDR3 is TGCAGTGCTAGGGACAGGGGAAATCAGCCCCAGCATTTT. Translating gives CSARDRGNQPQHF.

This chain joins TRBV11-2 and TRBJ1-3; D remains ambiguous. Per the germline V gene, CDR1 is SGHAT and CDR2 is FQNNGV. V was pared by 5 bases and J by 0 bases, with 8 bases between. There are 14 residues in the CDR3. CDR3 region: CASSPRFSGNTIYF. For the CDR3, the DNA is TGTGCCAGCAGCCCACGTTTCTCTGGAAACACCATATATTTT.

The chain carries TRBV9 and TRBJ1-1; TRBD1 agrees at 8 bases. V lost 3 bases to trimming and J lost 1 base; unmatched junction nucleotides: 5. Per germline, CDR1 SGDLS and CDR2 YYNGEE. This CDR3 contains 15 residues. The CDR3 bases are TGTGCCAGCAGCGGACGAGGGACAGGGAACACTGAAGCTTTCTTT. As protein: CASSGRGTGNTEAFF.

The chain has TRBV6-5 and TRBJ2-2; D possibly uses TRBD1 or TRBD2 (5 bases each). Germline CDR1 MNHEY, CDR2 SVGAGI. V dropped 4 bases and J dropped 3 bases, with 9 bases sitting between them. The CDR3 runs 14 residues. The CDR3 protein is CASSFEGHTGELFF. The DNA of the CDR3 is TGTGCCAGCAGTTTTGAGGGACACACCGGGGAGCTGTTTTTT.

This clonotype has only a few counts. The gene calls are TRBV24-1 and TRBJ1-2; a possible D gene is TRBD1 (5 bases). The CDR3 sequence is 12 residues long. In germline, CDR1 is KGHDR, CDR2 SFDVKD. Trimming removed 9 bases at V and 6 bases at J, with 13 bases between. CDR3 loop: CATGSQGHGYTF. Here the CDR3 DNA reads TGTGCCACCGGGTCGCAGGGACATGGCTACACCTTC.

The chain employs TRBV2 and TRBJ2-7, with TRBD1 matching 8 bases. J lost 3 bases, V lost 7 bases, and 14 bases had no gene match. Germline CDR1 reads SNHLY; CDR2 reads FYNNEI. The CDR3 extends over 16 amino acids. CDR3 amino acids: CASILEPTGARYEQYF. CDR3 sequence (DNA): TGTGCCAGCATACTGGAGCCGACAGGGGCACGCTACGAGCAGTACTTC.

The J gene is TRBJ1-3, the V gene TRBV5-1, with a possible D match to TRBD1 (6 bases). This CDR3 region has 16 residues. The V gene's germline CDR1 is SGHRS and CDR2 YFSETQ. Deletions cut 0 bases from V and 3 bases from J, with 13 bases between. CDR3 nucleotides: TGCGCCAGCAGCTTGGGGGGCAGGGGATATGGAAACACCATATATTTT. Translated: CASSLGGRGYGNTIYF.

This clonotype was detected a few times. J is TRBJ1-5 and V is TRBV6-1, with TRBD1 as a possible D gene (6 bases). Between the trimmed V and J ends, which lost 10 bases and 6 bases, there was a span of 19 bases. The CDR3 contains 14 residues. Germline V CDR1 and CDR2: MNHNS, SASEGT. This chain's CDR3 is CATFGGQGTQPQHF. CDR3 DNA: TGTGCCACCTTCGGGGGGCAGGGAACTCAGCCCCAGCATTTT.

The CDR3 reads CASSSKRGGNNEQFF. CDR3 DNA sequence: TGTGCCAGCAGCTCTAAGCGGGGGGGAAACAATGAGCAGTTCTTC. The rearrangement joins TRBV11-3 to TRBJ2-1, with 10 nucleotides matching TRBD2. This CDR3 is built from 15 residues. V was pared by 4 bases and J by 5 bases, with 5 bases of the junction left unmatched. CDR1 is SGHNT, CDR2 YENEEA, per germline.